The source of this T cell receptor beta chain is a study of blood T cell repertoires in COVID-19. Method: immunoSEQ multiplex PCR; TCRdb's copy keeps in-frame clones and lacks some. The repertoire holds 150,000 or so clones, approximately 84% seen once, with roughly 7.5% in the top ten. Sequences were obtained from peripheral blood. This receptor was identified in a man aged 35 to 55 who had recovered from COVID-19.

The CDR3 spells CASAGHDWQFF. The CDR3 DNA is TGCGCCAGCGCGGGCCATGATTGGCAGTTCTTC. The chain carries TRBV5-1 and TRBJ2-1; D might be TRBD2 (5 bases). Per the germline V gene, CDR1 is SGHRS and CDR2 is YFSETQ. The length of the CDR3 is 11 residues. Trimming removed 7 bases at V and 12 bases at J, with 14 bases between.